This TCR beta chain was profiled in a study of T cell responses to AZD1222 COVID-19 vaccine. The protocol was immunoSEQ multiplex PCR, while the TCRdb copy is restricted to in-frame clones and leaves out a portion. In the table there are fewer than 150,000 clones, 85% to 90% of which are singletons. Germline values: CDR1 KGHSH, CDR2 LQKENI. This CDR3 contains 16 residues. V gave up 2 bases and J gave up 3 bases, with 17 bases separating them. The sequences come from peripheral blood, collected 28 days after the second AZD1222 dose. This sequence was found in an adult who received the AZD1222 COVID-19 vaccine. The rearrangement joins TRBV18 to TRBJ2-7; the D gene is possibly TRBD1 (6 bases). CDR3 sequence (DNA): TGTGCCAGCTCACCATTATCCCAGGGGTTTCACTACGAGCAGTACTTC. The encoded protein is CASSPLSQGFHYEQYF. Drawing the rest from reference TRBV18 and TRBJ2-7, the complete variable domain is NAGVMQNPRHLVRRRGQEARLRCSPMKGHSHVYWYRQLPEEGLKFMVYLQKENIIDESGMPKERFSAEFPKEGPSILRIQQVVRGDSAAYFCASSPLSQGFHYEQYFGPGTRLTVT.